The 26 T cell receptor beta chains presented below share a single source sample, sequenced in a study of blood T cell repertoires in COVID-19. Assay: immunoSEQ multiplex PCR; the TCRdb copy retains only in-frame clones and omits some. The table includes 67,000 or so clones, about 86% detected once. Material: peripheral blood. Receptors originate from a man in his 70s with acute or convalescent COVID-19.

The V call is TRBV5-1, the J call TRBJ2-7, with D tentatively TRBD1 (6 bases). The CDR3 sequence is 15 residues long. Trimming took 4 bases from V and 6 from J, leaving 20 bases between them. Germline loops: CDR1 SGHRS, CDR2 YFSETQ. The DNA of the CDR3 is TGCGCCAGCAGCCCGCGTGACGCAGGGGTTGGCGAGCAGTACTTC. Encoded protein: CASSPRDAGVGEQYF.

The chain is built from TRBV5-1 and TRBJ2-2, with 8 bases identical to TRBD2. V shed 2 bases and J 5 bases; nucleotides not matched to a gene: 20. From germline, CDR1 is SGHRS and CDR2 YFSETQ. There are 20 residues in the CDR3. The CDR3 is CASSFRTRSVGRAETGELFF. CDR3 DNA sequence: TGCGCCAGCAGCTTCCGAACTCGAAGCGTCGGGAGGGCCGAGACCGGGGAGCTGTTTTTT.

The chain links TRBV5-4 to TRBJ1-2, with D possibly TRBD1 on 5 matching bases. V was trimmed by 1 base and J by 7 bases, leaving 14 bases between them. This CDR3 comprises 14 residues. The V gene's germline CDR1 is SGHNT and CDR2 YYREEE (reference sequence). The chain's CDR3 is CASSLPRGGGGYTF. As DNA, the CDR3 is TGTGCCAGCAGCTTGCCCCGCGGCGGGGGTGGCTACACCTTC.

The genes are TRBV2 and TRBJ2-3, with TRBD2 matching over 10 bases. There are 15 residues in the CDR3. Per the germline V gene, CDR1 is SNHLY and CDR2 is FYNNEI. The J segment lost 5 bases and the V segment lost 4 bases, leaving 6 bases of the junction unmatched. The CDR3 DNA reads TGTGCCAGCAGTGTGGGGCTAGCGGGAGTAGATACGCAGTATTTT. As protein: CASSVGLAGVDTQYF.

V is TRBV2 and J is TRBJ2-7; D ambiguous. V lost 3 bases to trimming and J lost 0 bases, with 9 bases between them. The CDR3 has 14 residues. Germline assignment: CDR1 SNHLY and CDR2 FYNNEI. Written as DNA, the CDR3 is TGTGCCAGCAGTGAGAGAGTGTCCTCCTACGAGCAGTACTTC. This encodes CASSERVSSYEQYF.

CDR3 bases: TGTGCCAGTAGTTTAGGACAGGGTTCAATCACCGGGGAGCTGTTTTTT. Its translation is CASSLGQGSITGELFF. The rearrangement links TRBV19 to TRBJ2-2; 8 bases match TRBD1. The CDR3 length is 16 residues. Unmatched junction bases numbered 9, after V lost 5 bases and J lost 4 bases. Germline loops: CDR1 LNHDA, CDR2 SQIVND (reference sequence). The full variable domain, in which reference TRBV19 and TRBJ2-2 provide the parts outside the CDR3, is DGGITQSPKYLFRKEGQNVTLSCEQNLNHDAMYWYRQDPGQGLRLIYYSQIVNDFQKGDIAEGYSVSREKKESFPLTVTSAQKNPTAFYLCASSLGQGSITGELFFGEGSRLTVL.

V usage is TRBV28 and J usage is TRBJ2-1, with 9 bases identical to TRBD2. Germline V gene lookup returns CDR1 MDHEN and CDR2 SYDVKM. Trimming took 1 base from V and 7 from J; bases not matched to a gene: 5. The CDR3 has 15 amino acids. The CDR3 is CASSLLAGVANEQFF. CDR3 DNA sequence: TGTGCCAGCAGTTTATTAGCGGGAGTAGCAAATGAGCAGTTCTTC.

CDR3 in DNA: TGTGCCAGCAGCGTAGGGCAGGGGGCTAACTATGGCTACACCTTC. It codes for CASSVGQGANYGYTF. The gene calls are TRBV9 and TRBJ1-2; 7 bases map to TRBD1. From germline, CDR1 is SGDLS and CDR2 YYNGEE. The length of the CDR3 is 15 residues. V trimming: 0 bases; J trimming: 0 bases; junction bases outside the gene matches: 2.

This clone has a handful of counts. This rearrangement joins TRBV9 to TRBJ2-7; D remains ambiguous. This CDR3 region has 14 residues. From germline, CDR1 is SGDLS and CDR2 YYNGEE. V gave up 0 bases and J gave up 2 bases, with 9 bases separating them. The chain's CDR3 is CASSVVPTTYEQYF. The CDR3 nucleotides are TGTGCCAGCAGCGTAGTTCCAACTACCTACGAGCAGTACTTC. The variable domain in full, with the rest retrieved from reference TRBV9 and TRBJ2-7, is DSGVTQTPKHLITATGQRVTLRCSPRSGDLSVYWYQQSLDQGLQFLIQYYNGEERAKGNILERFSAQQFPDLHSELNLSSLELGDSALYFCASSVVPTTYEQYFGPGTRLTVT.

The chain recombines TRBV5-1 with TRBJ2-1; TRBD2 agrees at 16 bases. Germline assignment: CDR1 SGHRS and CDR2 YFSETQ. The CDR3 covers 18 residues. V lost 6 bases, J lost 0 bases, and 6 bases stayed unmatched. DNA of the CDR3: TGCGCCAGCATCCGGGGACTAGCGGGAGGGGGCTCCTACAATGAGCAGTTCTTC. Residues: CASIRGLAGGGSYNEQFF.

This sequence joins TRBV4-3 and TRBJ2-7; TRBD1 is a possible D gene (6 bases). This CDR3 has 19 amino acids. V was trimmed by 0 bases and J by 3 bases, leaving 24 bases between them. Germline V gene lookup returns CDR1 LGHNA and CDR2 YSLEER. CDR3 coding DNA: TGCGCCAGCAGCCAAGATCTTGGGGCAGGGGTTAAGGCTAGCTACGAGCAGTACTTC. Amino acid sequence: CASSQDLGAGVKASYEQYF.

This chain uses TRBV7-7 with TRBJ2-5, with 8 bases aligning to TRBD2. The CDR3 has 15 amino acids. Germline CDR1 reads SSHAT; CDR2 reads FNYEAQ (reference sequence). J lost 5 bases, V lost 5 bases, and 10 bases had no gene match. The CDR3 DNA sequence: TGTGCCAGCAGCCAGTGGACTAGCTCGACGGAGACCCAGTACTTC. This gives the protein CASSQWTSSTETQYF.

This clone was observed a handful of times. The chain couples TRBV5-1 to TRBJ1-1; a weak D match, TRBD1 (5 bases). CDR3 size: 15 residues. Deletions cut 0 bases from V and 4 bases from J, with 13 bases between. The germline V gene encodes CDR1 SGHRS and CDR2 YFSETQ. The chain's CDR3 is CASSLGGARRTEAFF. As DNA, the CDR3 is TGCGCCAGCAGCTTGGGCGGGGCGCGCCGCACTGAAGCTTTCTTT.

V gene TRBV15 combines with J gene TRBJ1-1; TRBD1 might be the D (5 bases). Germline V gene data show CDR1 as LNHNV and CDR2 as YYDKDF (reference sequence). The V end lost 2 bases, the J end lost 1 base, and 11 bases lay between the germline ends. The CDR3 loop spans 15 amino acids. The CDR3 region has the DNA TGTGCCACCAGCAGAAATCGTCAGGGGAACACTGAAGCTTTCTTT. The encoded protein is CATSRNRQGNTEAFF.

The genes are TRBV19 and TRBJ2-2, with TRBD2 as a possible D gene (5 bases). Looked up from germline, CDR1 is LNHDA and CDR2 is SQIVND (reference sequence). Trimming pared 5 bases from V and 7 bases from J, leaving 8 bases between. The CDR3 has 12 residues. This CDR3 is CASSPEGGELFF. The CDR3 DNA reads TGTGCCAGTAGTCCCGAGGGCGGGGAGCTGTTTTTT.

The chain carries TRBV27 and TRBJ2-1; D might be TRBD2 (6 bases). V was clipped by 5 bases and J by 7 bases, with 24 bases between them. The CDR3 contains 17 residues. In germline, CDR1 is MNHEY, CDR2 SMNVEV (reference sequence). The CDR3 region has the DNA TGTGCCAGCAGTCCATCACCGGGACTTGGGGCGGTAAATGAGCAGTTCTTC. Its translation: CASSPSPGLGAVNEQFF.

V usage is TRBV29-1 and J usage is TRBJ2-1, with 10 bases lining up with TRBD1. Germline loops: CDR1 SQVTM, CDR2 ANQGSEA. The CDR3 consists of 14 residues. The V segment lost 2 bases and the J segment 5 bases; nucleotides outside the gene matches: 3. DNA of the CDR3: TGCAGCGTTGAACGACAGGGGGCTAACAATGAGCAGTTCTTC. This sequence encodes CSVERQGANNEQFF.

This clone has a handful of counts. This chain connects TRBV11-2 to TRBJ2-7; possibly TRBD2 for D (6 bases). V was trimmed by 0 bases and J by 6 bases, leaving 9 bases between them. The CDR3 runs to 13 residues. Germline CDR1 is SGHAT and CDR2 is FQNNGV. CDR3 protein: CASSLEREREQYF. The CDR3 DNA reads TGTGCCAGCAGCTTAGAGCGGGAACGCGAGCAGTACTTC.

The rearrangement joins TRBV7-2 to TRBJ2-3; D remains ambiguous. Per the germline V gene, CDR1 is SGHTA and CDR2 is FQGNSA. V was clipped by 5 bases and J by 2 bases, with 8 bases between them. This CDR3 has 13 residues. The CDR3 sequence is CASSQSPTDTQYF. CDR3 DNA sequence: TGTGCCAGCAGCCAATCCCCCACAGATACGCAGTATTTT. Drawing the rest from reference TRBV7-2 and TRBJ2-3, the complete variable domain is GAGVSQSPSNKVTEKGKDVELRCDPISGHTALYWYRQSLGQGLEFLIYFQGNSAPDKSGLPSDRFSAERTGGSVSTLTIQRTQQEDSAVYLCASSQSPTDTQYFGPGTRLTVL.

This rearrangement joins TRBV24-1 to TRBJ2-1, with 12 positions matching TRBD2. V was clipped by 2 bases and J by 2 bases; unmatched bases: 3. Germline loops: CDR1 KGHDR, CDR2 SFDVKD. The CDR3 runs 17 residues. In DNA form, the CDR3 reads TGTGCCACCAGTGATTCTAGCGGGAGGGCCCCCTACAATGAGCAGTTCTTC. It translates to CATSDSSGRAPYNEQFF.

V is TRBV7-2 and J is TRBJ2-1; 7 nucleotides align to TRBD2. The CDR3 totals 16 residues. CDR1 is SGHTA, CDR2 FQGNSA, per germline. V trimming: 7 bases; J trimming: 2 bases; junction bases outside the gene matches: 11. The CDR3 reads CASNQPGLSAYNEQFF. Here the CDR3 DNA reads TGTGCCAGCAACCAACCGGGACTATCCGCCTACAATGAGCAGTTCTTC. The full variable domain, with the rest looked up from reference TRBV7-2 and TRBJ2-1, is GAGVSQSPSNKVTEKGKDVELRCDPISGHTALYWYRQSLGQGLEFLIYFQGNSAPDKSGLPSDRFSAERTGGSVSTLTIQRTQQEDSAVYLCASNQPGLSAYNEQFFGPGTRLTVL.

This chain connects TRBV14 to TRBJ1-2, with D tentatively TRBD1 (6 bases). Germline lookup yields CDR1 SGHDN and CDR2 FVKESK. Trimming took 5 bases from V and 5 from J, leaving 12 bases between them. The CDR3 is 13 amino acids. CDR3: CASSAFQGYGYTF. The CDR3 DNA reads TGTGCCAGCAGCGCCTTCCAGGGGTATGGCTACACCTTC.

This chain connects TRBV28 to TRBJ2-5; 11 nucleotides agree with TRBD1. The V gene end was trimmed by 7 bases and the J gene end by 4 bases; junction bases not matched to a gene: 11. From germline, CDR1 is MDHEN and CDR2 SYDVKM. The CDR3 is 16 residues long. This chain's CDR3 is CASTPGRGQGGETQYF. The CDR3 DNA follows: TGTGCCAGCACCCCCGGTCGGGGACAGGGGGGAGAGACCCAGTACTTC.

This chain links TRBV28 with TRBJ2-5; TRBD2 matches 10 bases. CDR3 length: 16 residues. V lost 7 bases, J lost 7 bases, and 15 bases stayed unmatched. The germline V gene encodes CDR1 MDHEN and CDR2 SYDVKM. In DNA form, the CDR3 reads TGTGCCAGCACTCCAACTCCGGGACTAGCGTCGCCGACCCAGTACTTC. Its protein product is CASTPTPGLASPTQYF.

The CDR3 bases are TGTGCCAGCAGTGAAAGCTGGAACACTGAAGCTTTCTTT. As protein: CASSESWNTEAFF. V usage is TRBV2 and J usage is TRBJ1-1; D is uncertain. Trimming removed 2 bases from V and 1 base from J, with 5 bases in between. The CDR3 is 13 residues long. Per germline, CDR1 SNHLY and CDR2 FYNNEI.

The DNA for the CDR3 is TGTGCCAGCAGCTTCGAAAGAGGTGAAAAACTGTTTTTT. As protein: CASSFERGEKLFF. The genes are TRBV7-9 and TRBJ1-4; no definite D call. The length of the CDR3 is 13 residues. Trimming cost V 3 bases and J 7 bases, with 9 bases left between them. Germline assignment: CDR1 SEHNR and CDR2 FQNEAQ (reference sequence). Based on the CDR3 plus reference TRBV7-9 and TRBJ1-4, the full variable domain is DTGVSQNPRHKITKRGQNVTFRCDPISEHNRLYWYRQTLGQGPEFLTYFQNEAQLEKSRLLSDRFSAERPKGSFSTLEIQRTEQGDSAMYLCASSFERGEKLFFGSGTQLSVL.